Sequencing of this TCR beta chain was carried out in a study of T-cell reconstitution after alpha-beta-depleted transplantation in children. Study-wide results and caveats: Reportedly, alpha-beta T cells present about two months post-transplant originated from several hundred expanded clones of graft origin. Surviving recipient T cells and thymic progenitors underlay high day-60 TCRbeta diversity in some patients. It was newly produced T cells that mostly accounted for T-cell counts and diversity one year after transplant.

As concerns this clonotype: Its specificity is unknown.

This sample's TCRbeta library carried unique molecular identifier barcodes. TCRdb passed the PCR reads through MiXCR, listing each CDR3 protein once. The repertoire holds 700,000 to 950,000 distinct CDR3 sequences, with 15% to 20% as singletons. The germline V and J ends were trimmed by 4 bases and 3 bases, with 16 bases remaining between them. This CDR3 contains 15 residues. CDR1 is MGHRA, CDR2 YSYEKL, per germline. This specimen was PBMCs, mostly from graft donor cells, taken 360 days after TCRalphabeta/CD19-depleted stem cell transplant. The chain recombines TRBV4-1 with TRBJ2-7; D may be TRBD2 (5 bases). This sequence originates from a male patient aged 10-17 years who had a stem cell transplant for acute lymphoblastic leukemia, so the T cells may come from the graft donor. DNA for the CDR3: TGCGCCAGCAGCCTTCTTGGGTACGGGGACTACGAGCAGTACTTC. This gives the protein CASSLLGYGDYEQYF.